The 16 T cell receptor beta chains given below trace back to one sample, sequenced in a study of identical twins. Via MiXCR, TCRdb re-called the 5' RACE reads, giving one row per CDR3 protein. Altogether some 570,000 distinct CDR3 sequences are present, about a fifth being singletons, with the ten largest covering around 0.47%. This sample was also put to use in a study of yellow fever vaccine responses in identical twins.

Sample: CD4+ T cells sorted from blood. The receptor set was obtained from a woman younger than 35 in good health.

This chain links TRBV12-3 or TRBV12-4 with TRBJ2-7, with a weak D call TRBD2 (6 bases). The CDR3 is made up of 13 amino acids. Trimming pared 6 bases from V and 2 bases from J, leaving 11 bases between. The CDR3 bases are TGTGCCAGCAGGTACGCGGGAACCTACGAGCAGTACTTC. Translation gives CASRYAGTYEQYF.

This clonotype has a handful of counts. The V gene is TRBV3-1, the J gene TRBJ2-1; TRBD2 agrees at 8 bases. Trimming cost V 3 bases and J 7 bases; bases outside gene matches: 11. The CDR3 consists of 16 residues. The germline gives CDR1 LGHDT, CDR2 YNNKEL (reference sequence). The DNA of the CDR3 is TGTGCCAGCAGCCAGAGACTAGCGCGGGGGGTGAATGAGCAGTTCTTC. Its protein is CASSQRLARGVNEQFF.

This clonotype occurred many times. The V and J genes are TRBV12-3 or TRBV12-4 and TRBJ2-1, with D possibly TRBD2 on 7 matching bases. The CDR3 is 17 amino acids. Trimming cost V 5 bases and J 4 bases, with 21 bases left between them. The CDR3 spells CASSPPGSEGGYNEQFF. As DNA, the CDR3 is TGTGCCAGCAGTCCCCCGGGTTCCGAGGGGGGGTACAATGAGCAGTTCTTC.

The chain combines TRBV20-1 with TRBJ2-1; D call uncertain. V gave up 4 bases and J gave up 9 bases, with 7 bases separating them. Per germline, CDR1 DFQATT and CDR2 SNEGSKA (reference sequence). This CDR3 comprises 10 residues. The DNA of the CDR3 is TGCAGTGCTATGGATACTGAGCAGTTCTTC. Its protein is CSAMDTEQFF.

This chain uses TRBV5-1 with TRBJ1-2, with unresolved D. The germline CDR1 and CDR2 sequences are SGHRS and YFSETQ. The CDR3 has 16 amino acids. Trimming took 3 bases from V and 3 from J, leaving 18 bases between them. The CDR3 nucleotides are TGCGCCAGCAGCTGGGCGGACGGAGCATTGTACTATGGCTACACCTTC. It encodes CASSWADGALYYGYTF.

This clonotype occurred a few times. The chain recombines TRBV24-1 with TRBJ2-1; D is uncertain. The CDR3 sequence is 13 residues long. Germline CDR1 KGHDR, CDR2 SFDVKD. Trimming took off 4 bases at V and 7 bases at J, with 10 bases between the two ends. CDR3 sequence: CATSEPIGNEQFF. In DNA form, the CDR3 reads TGTGCCACCAGTGAACCAATAGGGAATGAGCAGTTCTTC.

This clonotype was counted only a few times. V and J are TRBV5-1 and TRBJ1-6, with a tentative D call TRBD1 (6 bases). There are 15 residues in the CDR3. Trimming took off 0 bases at V and 13 bases at J, with 17 bases between the two ends. Germline CDR1 and CDR2: SGHRS and YFSETQ. CDR3 coding DNA: TGCGCCAGCAGCTTGGGAGCCGGACAGCCACGGCCCCTCCACTTT. Protein: CASSLGAGQPRPLHF.

V gene TRBV12-3 or TRBV12-4 combines with J gene TRBJ1-1; TRBD1 is a possible D gene (5 bases). There are 14 residues in the CDR3. V was shortened by 6 bases and J by 5 bases, with 16 bases between the two germline ends. This CDR3 reads CASSRVGVRTEAFF. The CDR3 coding sequence is TGTGCCAGCAGCCGGGTGGGGGTTCGGACTGAAGCTTTCTTT.

This clonotype was picked up many times. This sequence joins TRBV12-3 or TRBV12-4 and TRBJ1-1, with no clear D. The V end lost 1 base, the J end lost 10 bases, and 13 bases lay between the germline ends. This CDR3 is 13 amino acids long. CDR3 coding DNA: TGTGCCAGCAGTTTAGGTGGGAACCTGGGAGCTTTCTTT. It specifies CASSLGGNLGAFF.

This clonotype has at least ten counts. The rearrangement uses TRBV10-3 and TRBJ2-3; 14 bases fit TRBD2. V lost 0 bases and J lost 4; bases outside the gene matches: 3. CDR3 size: 17 residues. CDR1 and CDR2 from the germline V gene are ENHRY and SYGVKD. The CDR3 region is CAISESKTSGRADTQYF. The CDR3 DNA is TGTGCCATCAGTGAGTCGAAGACTAGCGGGAGGGCAGATACGCAGTATTTT.

The chain uses TRBV7-9 and TRBJ2-7; perhaps D is TRBD1 or TRBD2 (5 bases each). V lost 0 bases to trimming and J lost 4 bases, with 16 bases between them. Germline V lookup: CDR1 SEHNR, CDR2 FQNEAQ (reference sequence). This CDR3 spans 16 amino acids. CDR3 amino acids: CASSLAPAGSVYEQYV. In DNA form, the CDR3 reads TGTGCCAGCAGCTTAGCGCCGGCAGGGAGTGTGTACGAGCAGTACGTC.

This clonotype was detected only a few times. The chain has TRBV5-6 and TRBJ1-4; 9 positions agree with TRBD1. V was clipped by 4 bases and J by 11 bases; unmatched bases: 6. This CDR3 spans 13 amino acids. CDR1 and CDR2 from the germline V gene are SGHDT and YYEEEE. This CDR3 reads CASSGGQGGKLFF. The CDR3 DNA sequence: TGTGCCAGCAGCGGGGGACAGGGCGGGAAACTGTTTTTT.

The chain combines TRBV6-1 with TRBJ2-7; a weak D match, TRBD1 (6 bases). This CDR3 contains 13 residues. Germline V gives CDR1 MNHNS, CDR2 SASEGT. Trimming left V 5 bases short and J 6 bases short, with 14 bases between. CDR3 coding DNA: TGTGCCAGCAGTAAGACAACAGGGTCCGAGCAGTACTTC. Translation: CASSKTTGSEQYF.

In this sample, this clonotype turned up a few times. CDR3 DNA sequence: TGCGCCAGCAGCTTGGTCGGCGGGATCGGCAACGAGCAGTACTTC. Protein: CASSLVGGIGNEQYF. The chain couples TRBV5-1 to TRBJ2-7; TRBD2 might be the D (6 bases). CDR1 and CDR2 (germline): SGHRS, YFSETQ. The CDR3 is made up of 15 amino acids. The V end lost 0 bases, the J end lost 5 bases, and 15 bases lay between the germline ends.

V gene TRBV7-9 combines with J gene TRBJ2-1; D gene ambiguous. Germline-derived CDR1 and CDR2 are SEHNR and FQNEAQ (reference sequence). The V and J ends lost 4 bases and 0 bases respectively, with 10 bases between them. This CDR3 contains 15 residues. CDR3 amino acids: CASSSTILSYNEQFF. The CDR3 bases are TGTGCCAGCAGCTCCACTATCCTCTCCTACAATGAGCAGTTCTTC.

This clonotype was picked up a small number of times. The chain joins TRBV20-1 to TRBJ2-1; tentative D call: TRBD2 (6 bases). In germline, CDR1 is DFQATT, CDR2 SNEGSKA (reference sequence). Trimming stripped 6 bases from V and 8 bases from J, with 17 bases between. The CDR3 has 13 amino acids. CDR3 in amino acids: CSAPRGMTDEQFF. The DNA for the CDR3 is TGCAGTGCCCCTCGGGGGATGACGGATGAGCAGTTCTTC.